Listed here are 3 T cell receptor beta chains from one sample, sequenced in a study of T cell responses to AZD1222 COVID-19 vaccine. Assay: immunoSEQ multiplex PCR; the TCRdb copy retains only in-frame clones and omits some. The sample lists 90,000 to 100,000 clones; 85% were seen once. Here the sequenced sample was peripheral blood, taken 28 days after the second AZD1222 dose. The receptors stem from an adult who received the AZD1222 COVID-19 vaccine.

This chain links TRBV19 with TRBJ1-2, with 9 bases aligning to TRBD1. The CDR3 consists of 14 residues. Per the germline V gene, CDR1 is LNHDA and CDR2 is SQIVND (reference sequence). V gave up 8 bases and J gave up 0 bases; unmatched junction bases: 4. The CDR3 sequence is CASSRDRANYGYTF. CDR3 bases: TGTGCCAGTTCGAGGGACAGGGCTAACTATGGCTACACCTTC.

The chain has TRBV30 and TRBJ2-7; no clear D gene. Germline lookup yields CDR1 GTSNPN and CDR2 SVGIG (reference sequence). Trimming pared 5 bases from V and 6 bases from J, leaving 11 bases between. The CDR3 contains 11 residues. CDR3 in amino acids: CAWEKGLEQYF. The CDR3 region has the DNA TGTGCCTGGGAAAAGGGCCTCGAGCAGTACTTC.

In regard to this clone: Other nucleotide sequences in the sample specify the same CDR3. The V gene is TRBV6-5, the J gene TRBJ2-6, with D possibly TRBD1 on 5 matching bases. This CDR3 has 14 residues. Trimming left V 6 bases short and J 1 base short, with 7 bases between. The germline V gene has CDR1 MNHEY and CDR2 SVGAGI. The CDR3 DNA sequence: TGTGCCAGCAGAAGGGGTTCTGGGGCCAACGTCCTGACTTTC. This codes for CASRRGSGANVLTF.